The T cell receptor beta chain described here comes from a study of monozygotic twins with inflammatory bowel disease. One entry per CDR3 protein, without DNA, is what TCRdb gives after re-calling the 5' RACE reads. The repertoire shows approximately 400,000 distinct CDR3 sequences; the top ten hold about 2.3%. This CDR3 comprises 13 residues. The germline CDR1 and CDR2 sequences are SEHNR and FQNEAQ (reference sequence). A remark on this clonotype: Antigen specificity is unknown.

Whole-study findings and limits: Whereas healthy co-twins had higher TCRbeta diversity (inverse Simpson), IBD patients had lower diversity.

Sequenced: blood. This TCR was sampled from a human donor with ulcerative colitis or Crohn's disease, or a healthy co-twin of an affected twin (not recorded which). This sequence joins TRBV7-9 and TRBJ1-2. CDR3 residues: CASSLEQLYGYTF.